The clone carrying this T cell receptor beta chain appeared a few times. TCRdb re-called the reads with MiXCR, one entry per CDR3 protein. The sample holds some 100,000 distinct CDR3 sequences, 25% to 40% seen once. CDR3 length equals 16 residues. Germline V lookup: CDR1 MGHRA, CDR2 YSYEKL. V shed 0 bases and J shed 6 bases, with 17 bases lying between them. The data stem from a study of type 1 regulatory T cells. Background on the study: This in vitro CD4 product, T-allo10, is enriched for Tr1 cells and alloantigen-specific.

Sequenced input: CD4+ T cells, either the whole sample or a sorted fraction (not recorded which). This clonotype was sampled from a human donor in good health. V gene TRBV4-1 combines with J gene TRBJ1-2; D may be TRBD1 (6 bases). The CDR3 here is CASSQDETGRTNGYTF. CDR3 nucleotide sequence: TGCGCCAGCAGCCAAGATGAGACAGGTCGGACTAATGGCTACACCTTC.